This T cell receptor beta chain was recorded in a study of T-cell reconstitution after alpha-beta-depleted transplantation in children. TCRbeta library construction was performed incorporating unique molecular identifiers. TCRdb redid the calling of the PCR reads with MiXCR, one entry per CDR3 protein. Among under 400,000 distinct CDR3 sequences listed, roughly 21% were seen once. This clonotype was counted ten times or more. Its antigen is as yet unknown. Germline CDR1 SGHKS, CDR2 YYEKEE (reference sequence). The CDR3 sequence is 14 residues long. The V segment lost 4 bases and the J segment 3 bases; nucleotides outside the gene matches: 6. Findings and caveats of the study: Roughly two months post-transplant, alpha-beta T cells reportedly originated from several hundred graft clones that had expanded.

Specimen: PBMCs, mostly from graft donor cells, collected 180 days after TCRalphabeta/CD19-depleted stem cell transplant. V is TRBV5-5 and J is TRBJ2-7, with 8 bases lining up with TRBD1. The receptor's source is a male patient younger than 18 who had a stem cell transplant for acute lymphoblastic leukemia, so the T cells may come from the graft donor. This CDR3 is CASSPPGQGYEQYF. CDR3 nucleotides: TGTGCCAGCAGCCCCCCCGGACAGGGCTACGAGCAGTACTTC.